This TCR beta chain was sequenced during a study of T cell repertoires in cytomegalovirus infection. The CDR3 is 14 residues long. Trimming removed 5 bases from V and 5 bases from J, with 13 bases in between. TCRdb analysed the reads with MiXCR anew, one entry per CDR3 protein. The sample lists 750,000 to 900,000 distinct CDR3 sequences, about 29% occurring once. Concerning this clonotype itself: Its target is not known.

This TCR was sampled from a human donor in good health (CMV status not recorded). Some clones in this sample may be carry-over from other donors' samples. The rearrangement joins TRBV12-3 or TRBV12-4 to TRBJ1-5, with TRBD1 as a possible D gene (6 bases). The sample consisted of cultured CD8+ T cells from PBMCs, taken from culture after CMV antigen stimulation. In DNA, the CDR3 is TGTGCCAGCAGTCCGGGGGCGGGTTATCAGCCCCAGCATTTT. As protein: CASSPGAGYQPQHF.